This T cell receptor (beta chain) derives from a study of low-dose radiotherapy and immunotherapy resistance in tumors. Overall study: Cohort 1 was treated with 0.5 Gy per fraction at 2-week intervals, amounting to 6.5 Gy overall.

The length of the CDR3 is 14 residues. The germline CDR1 and CDR2 sequences are DFQATT and SNEGSKA (reference sequence). V trimming: 4 bases; J trimming: 5 bases; junction bases outside the gene matches: 6. Alpha and beta chains were covered, as first-strand cDNA relied on TRAV- and TRBV-specific primers. The authors ran 20 PCR cycles to amplify TCRs with a constant-region primer and V-primer adapter. Amplifying the isolated mRNA was done by in vitro transcription. TCRdb passed the reads through MiXCR, listing each CDR3 protein once. The table includes about 60,000 distinct CDR3 sequences, approximately 25% detected once. This clonotype was seen once. Time point of the sample: before trial treatment. The therapy administered to donors comprised nivolumab, ipilimumab, aspirin, low-dose cyclophosphamide and low-dose radiotherapy.

The J gene is TRBJ2-1, the V gene TRBV20-1; 9 nucleotides line up with TRBD2. This material consisted of PBMCs, taken before treatment. This clonotype was sampled from a male donor with prostate cancer. CDR3 coding DNA: TGCAGTGCTATCACTAGCGGGTCTCACAATGAGCAGTTCTTC. Encoded protein: CSAITSGSHNEQFF.